These 14 T cell receptor beta chains originate from one sample sequenced in a study of T cell responses to AZD1222 COVID-19 vaccine. The method was immunoSEQ multiplex PCR; TCRdb's version includes in-frame clones alone and lacks a portion of them. The table includes roughly 160,000 clones, roughly nine tenths detected once. The input for sequencing was peripheral blood, taken 28 days after the second AZD1222 dose. These receptors were collected from an adult who received the AZD1222 COVID-19 vaccine.

J is TRBJ1-2 and V is TRBV5-6; the match to TRBD1 covers 7 bases. From germline, CDR1 is SGHDT and CDR2 YYEEEE. CDR3 length equals 17 residues. V lost 0 bases to trimming and J lost 4 bases; unmatched junction nucleotides: 12. As DNA, the CDR3 is TGTGCCAGCAGCTTGGCAGGGGGACCTTCTACTCCCTATGGCTACACCTTC. It is translated as CASSLAGGPSTPYGYTF.

The rearrangement links TRBV21-1 to TRBJ1-1; the table's D gene call, TRBD1, was not cross checked with the DNA. TRBV21-1 is listed as a pseudogene. The CDR3 is made up of 15 amino acids. CDR3 in DNA: TGTGCCAGCAGCAAGGGTCAGACAGGGAACACTGAAGCTTTCTTT. It codes for CASSKGQTGNTEAFF.

V usage is TRBV5-8 and J usage is TRBJ1-1; TRBD1 is a possible D gene (5 bases). The length of the CDR3 is 14 residues. The ends were cut back, 6 bases at V and 2 bases at J, with 14 bases in the middle. The germline gives CDR1 SGHTS, CDR2 YDEGEE. CDR3 in amino acids: CASTTGTLNTEAFF. The CDR3 nucleotides read TGTGCCAGCACCACTGGGACCCTTAACACTGAAGCTTTCTTT.

This clone occurred once. The chain links TRBV6-5 to TRBJ2-1; weak D call: TRBD2 (5 bases). This CDR3 has 14 amino acids. The germline gives CDR1 MNHEY, CDR2 SVGAGI. Trimming cost V 5 bases and J 5 bases, with 13 bases left between them. This CDR3 is CASSTPSGHNEQFF. CDR3 DNA sequence: TGTGCCAGCAGTACCCCCAGCGGCCACAATGAGCAGTTCTTC.

The chain is built from TRBV29-1 and TRBJ1-5; 11 bases line up with TRBD1. Germline V lookup: CDR1 SQVTM, CDR2 ANQGSEA. CDR3 length: 13 amino acids. V trimming: 4 bases; J trimming: 5 bases; junction bases outside the gene matches: 1. The DNA of the CDR3 is TGCAGCGTTGGGGACAGGGGGGATCAGCCCCAGCATTTT. Translated: CSVGDRGDQPQHF.

The chain recombines TRBV7-9 with TRBJ2-1; 9 bases are a match to TRBD2. Trimming removed 3 bases from V and 5 bases from J; junction bases left unmatched: 8. Germline CDR1 SEHNR, CDR2 FQNEAQ (reference sequence). The CDR3 length is 16 residues. This CDR3 is CASSLGIAGVDNEQFF. The CDR3 nucleotides read TGTGCCAGCAGCTTGGGCATAGCGGGGGTGGACAATGAGCAGTTCTTC.

The V call is TRBV2, the J call TRBJ2-3, with 9 bases matching TRBD1. This CDR3 comprises 15 residues. Losses at the gene ends were 4 bases for V and 1 base for J; bases not matched to a gene: 3. CDR1 and CDR2 from the germline V gene are SNHLY and FYNNEI. CDR3 DNA: TGTGCCAGCAGTGCCCGGGACAGGGGCACAGATACGCAGTATTTT. Residues: CASSARDRGTDTQYF.

This chain connects TRBV4-1 to TRBJ2-7; D gene uncertain. The V and J ends lost 4 bases and 2 bases respectively, with 9 bases between them. The length of the CDR3 is 13 residues. Per the germline V gene, CDR1 is MGHRA and CDR2 is YSYEKL. The CDR3 DNA sequence: TGCGCCAGCAGCCCCTCCCTGACCTACGAGCAGTACTTC. It is translated as CASSPSLTYEQYF.

The rearrangement uses TRBV11-2 and TRBJ1-1; D not certain. Germline values: CDR1 SGHAT, CDR2 FQNNGV. This CDR3 is 16 amino acids long. Trimming pared 3 bases from V and 0 bases from J, leaving 14 bases between. DNA for the CDR3: TGTGCCAGCAGCTTTTGGGTACATGATCTGAACACTGAAGCTTTCTTT. Protein: CASSFWVHDLNTEAFF.

V gene TRBV5-6 combines with J gene TRBJ1-2; TRBD1 matches at 8 bases. This CDR3 is 16 amino acids long. J gave up 8 bases and V 3 bases, and 15 bases lay outside the gene matches. The germline gives CDR1 SGHDT, CDR2 YYEEEE. CDR3 nucleotide sequence: TGTGCCAGCAGCTCCCAGGGACAGGTGGACGCTGGGGGCTACACCTTC. It encodes CASSSQGQVDAGGYTF.

The V and J genes are TRBV27 and TRBJ2-2; the D is unclear. Germline CDR1 MNHEY, CDR2 SMNVEV (reference sequence). With 1 base removed from V and 6 bases from J, the gap between germline ends came to 3 bases. The CDR3 is made up of 12 amino acids. CDR3: CASSLFAGELFF. The CDR3 DNA follows: TGTGCCAGCAGTTTATTCGCCGGGGAGCTGTTTTTT.

The J gene is TRBJ1-4, the V gene TRBV15; D remains unclear. There are 22 residues in the CDR3. Germline-derived CDR1 and CDR2 are LNHNV and YYDKDF (reference sequence). V was cut by 4 bases and J by 0 bases, with 30 bases left in between. The CDR3 DNA follows: TGTGCCACCAGCAAAAGTGTTGCCCCGGGCAGAACCTTATTTGCAACTAATGAAAAACTGTTTTTT. It yields the protein CATSKSVAPGRTLFATNEKLFF.

This chain uses TRBV19 with TRBJ2-3; 9 bases line up with TRBD2. The CDR3 runs to 15 residues. Looked up from germline, CDR1 is LNHDA and CDR2 is SQIVND (reference sequence). Trimming cost V 4 bases and J 2 bases; bases outside gene matches: 4. The CDR3 bases are TGTGCCAGTAGTAGCGCGGGGGGGATCACAGATACGCAGTATTTT. Translation gives CASSSAGGITDTQYF.

The J gene is TRBJ2-3, the V gene TRBV12-5, with D unclear. Germline lookup yields CDR1 LGHNT and CDR2 FRNRAP. The CDR3 runs 11 residues. Trimming took off 6 bases at V and 6 bases at J, with 7 bases between the two ends. The CDR3 DNA reads TGTGCTAGTGGCGGGCGGGATACGCAGTATTTT. Amino acid sequence: CASGGRDTQYF.